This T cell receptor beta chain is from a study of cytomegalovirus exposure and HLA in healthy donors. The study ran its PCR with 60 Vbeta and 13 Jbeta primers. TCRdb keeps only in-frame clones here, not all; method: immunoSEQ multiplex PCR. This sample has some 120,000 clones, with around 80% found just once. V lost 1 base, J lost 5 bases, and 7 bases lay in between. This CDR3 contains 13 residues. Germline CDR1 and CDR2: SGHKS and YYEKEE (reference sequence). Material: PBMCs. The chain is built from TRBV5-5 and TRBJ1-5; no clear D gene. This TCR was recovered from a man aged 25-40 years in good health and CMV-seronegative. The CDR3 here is CASSLFSDQPQHF. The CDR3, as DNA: TGTGCCAGCAGCTTGTTTTCTGATCAGCCCCAGCATTTT. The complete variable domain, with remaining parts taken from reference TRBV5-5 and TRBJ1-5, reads DAGVTQSPTHLIKTRGQQVTLRCSPISGHKSVSWYQQVLGQGPQFIFQYYEKEERGRGNFPDRFSARQFPNYSSELNVNALLLGDSALYLCASSLFSDQPQHFGDGTRLSIL.